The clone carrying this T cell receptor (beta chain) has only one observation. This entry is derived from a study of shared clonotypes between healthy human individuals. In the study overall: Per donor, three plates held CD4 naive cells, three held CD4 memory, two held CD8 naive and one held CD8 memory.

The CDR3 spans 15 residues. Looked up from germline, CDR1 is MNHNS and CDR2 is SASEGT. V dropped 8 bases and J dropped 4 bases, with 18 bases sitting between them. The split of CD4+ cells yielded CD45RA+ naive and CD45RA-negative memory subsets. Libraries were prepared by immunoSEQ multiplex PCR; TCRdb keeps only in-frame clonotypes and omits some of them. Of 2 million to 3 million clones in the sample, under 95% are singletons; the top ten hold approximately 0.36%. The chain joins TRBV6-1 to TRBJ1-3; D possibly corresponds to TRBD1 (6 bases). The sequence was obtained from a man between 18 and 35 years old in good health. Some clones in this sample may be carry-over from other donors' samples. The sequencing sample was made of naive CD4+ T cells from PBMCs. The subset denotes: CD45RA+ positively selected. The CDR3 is CASSPGGAGGNTIYF. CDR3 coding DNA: TGTGCCAGCTCTCCGGGGGGGGCTGGCGGAAACACCATATATTTT.